Listed here is a single T cell receptor (beta chain). Its antigen is unidentified. V shed 3 bases, J shed 4 bases, and the junction held 9 bases outside the gene matches. The germline V gene has CDR1 SGDLS and CDR2 YYNGEE. The CDR3 totals 15 residues. Naive CD8 cells lacked CD45RO and underwent positive selection for CCR7, leaving out terminally differentiated effector memory CD45RA+ cells. Donors were Caucasian adults residing in Nashville, Tennessee, USA. TCRdb keeps only in-frame clones here, not all; method: immunoSEQ multiplex PCR. Here the sample spans fewer than 800,000 clones, approximately 90% being singletons. The source of the sample is a study of shared clonotypes between healthy human individuals. Background on the study: Each donor's CD4 naive and CD4 memory cells filled three plates apiece, CD8 naive two, and CD8 memory one. Whole-study results and caveats: Clonotype sharing across donors was expected to vary with sequencing depth. Non-shared clonotypes were found to have lower generation probabilities than the clonotypes that were shared by all four of the sorted-subset donors.

V gene TRBV9 combines with J gene TRBJ2-7, with 8 bases lining up with TRBD2. This receptor was taken from a man younger than 45 in good health. Material: naive CD8+ T cells sorted from blood. The CDR3 nucleotides read TGTGCCAGCAGCGCCGGGACTAGTGTCGGGTACGAGCAGTACTTC. Translation: CASSAGTSVGYEQYF.